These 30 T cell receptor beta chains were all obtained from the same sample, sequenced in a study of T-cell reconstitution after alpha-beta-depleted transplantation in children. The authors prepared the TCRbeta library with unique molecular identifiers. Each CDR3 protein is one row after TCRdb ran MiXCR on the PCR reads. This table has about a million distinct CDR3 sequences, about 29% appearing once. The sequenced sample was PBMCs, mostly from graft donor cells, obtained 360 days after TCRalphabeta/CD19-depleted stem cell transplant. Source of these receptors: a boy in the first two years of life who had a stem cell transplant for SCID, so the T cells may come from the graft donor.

CDR3 bases: TGTGCCAGCAGCCAAGAATTCGGGTTGGGCAGGGGCCCCTACGAGCAGTACTTC. This codes for CASSQEFGLGRGPYEQYF. V gene TRBV4-2 combines with J gene TRBJ2-7; a possible D gene is TRBD1 (6 bases). This CDR3 region has 18 residues. V lost 0 bases and J 2 bases, leaving 20 bases between the germline ends. Germline V gene sequence: CDR1 LGHNA, CDR2 YNFKEQ.

The CDR3 sequence is CASSASGTAVGYTF. CDR3 DNA sequence: TGTGCCAGCAGTGCCTCCGGGACCGCCGTCGGCTACACCTTC. This chain connects TRBV12-3 or TRBV12-4 to TRBJ1-2; D is possibly TRBD1 (5 bases). V lost 5 bases, J lost 8 bases, and 18 bases lay in between. The CDR3 length is 14 residues.

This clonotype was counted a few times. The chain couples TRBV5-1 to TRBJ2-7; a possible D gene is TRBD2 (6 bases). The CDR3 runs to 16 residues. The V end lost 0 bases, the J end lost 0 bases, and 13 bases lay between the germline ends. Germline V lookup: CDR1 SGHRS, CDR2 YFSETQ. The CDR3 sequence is CASSLGTSSLSYEQYF. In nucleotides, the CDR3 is TGCGCCAGCAGCTTGGGTACTAGCTCCCTCTCCTACGAGCAGTACTTC.

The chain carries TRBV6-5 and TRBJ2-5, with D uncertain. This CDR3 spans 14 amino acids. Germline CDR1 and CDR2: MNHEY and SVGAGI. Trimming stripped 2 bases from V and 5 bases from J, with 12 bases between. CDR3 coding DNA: TGTGCCAGCAGTTACGGGGTGCAAGTCGAGACCCAGTACTTC. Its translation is CASSYGVQVETQYF.

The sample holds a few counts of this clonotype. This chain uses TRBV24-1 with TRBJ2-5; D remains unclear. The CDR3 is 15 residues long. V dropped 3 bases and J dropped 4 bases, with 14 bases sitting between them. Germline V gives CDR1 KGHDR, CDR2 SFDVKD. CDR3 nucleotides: TGTGCCACCAGTGATACCTCAGATTTGGGAGAGACCCAGTACTTC. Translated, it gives CATSDTSDLGETQYF.

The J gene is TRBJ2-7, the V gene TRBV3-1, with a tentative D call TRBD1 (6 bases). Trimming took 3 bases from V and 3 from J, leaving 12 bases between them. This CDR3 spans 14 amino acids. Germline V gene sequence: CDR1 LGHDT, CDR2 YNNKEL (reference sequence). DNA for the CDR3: TGTGCCAGCAGCCAGGGGTGGGACAACTACGAGCAGTACTTC. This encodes CASSQGWDNYEQYF.

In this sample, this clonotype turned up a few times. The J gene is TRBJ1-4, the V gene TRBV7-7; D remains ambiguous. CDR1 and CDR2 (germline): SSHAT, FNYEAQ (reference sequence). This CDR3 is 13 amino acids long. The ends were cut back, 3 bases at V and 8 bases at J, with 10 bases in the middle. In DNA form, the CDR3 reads TGTGCCAGCAGCTTTACGGTGGGGGAAAAACTGTTTTTT. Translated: CASSFTVGEKLFF.

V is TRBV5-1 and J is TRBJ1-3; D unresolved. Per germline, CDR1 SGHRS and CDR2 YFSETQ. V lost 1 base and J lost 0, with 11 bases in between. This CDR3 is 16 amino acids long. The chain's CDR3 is CASSLNRGISGNTIYF. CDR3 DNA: TGCGCCAGCAGCTTGAATAGAGGGATCTCTGGAAACACCATATATTTT.

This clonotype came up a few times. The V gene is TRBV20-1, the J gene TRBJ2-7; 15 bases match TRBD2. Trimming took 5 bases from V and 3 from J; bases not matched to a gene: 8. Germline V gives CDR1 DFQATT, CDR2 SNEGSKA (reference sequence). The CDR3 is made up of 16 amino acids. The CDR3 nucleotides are TGCAGTGCTCCGCCCCCGGGACTAGCGGGGGGCTACGAGCAGTACTTC. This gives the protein CSAPPPGLAGGYEQYF.

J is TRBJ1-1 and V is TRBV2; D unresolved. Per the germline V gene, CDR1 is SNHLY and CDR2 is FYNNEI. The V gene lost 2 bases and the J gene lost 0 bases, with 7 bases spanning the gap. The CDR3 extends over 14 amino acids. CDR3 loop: CASSESSLNTEAFF. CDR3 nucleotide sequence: TGTGCCAGCAGTGAATCCTCCTTGAACACTGAAGCTTTCTTT.

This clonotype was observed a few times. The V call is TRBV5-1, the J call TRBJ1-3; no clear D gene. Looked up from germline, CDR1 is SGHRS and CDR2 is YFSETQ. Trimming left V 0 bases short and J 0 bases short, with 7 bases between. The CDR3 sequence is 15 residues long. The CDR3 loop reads CASSLEWPSGNTIYF. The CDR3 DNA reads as TGCGCCAGCAGCTTGGAATGGCCCTCTGGAAACACCATATATTTT. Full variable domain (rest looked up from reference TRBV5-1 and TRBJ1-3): KAGVTQTPRYLIKTRGQQVTLSCSPISGHRSVSWYQQTPGQGLQFLFEYFSETQRNKGNFPGRFSGRQFSNSRSEMNVSTLELGDSALYLCASSLEWPSGNTIYFGEGSWLTVV.

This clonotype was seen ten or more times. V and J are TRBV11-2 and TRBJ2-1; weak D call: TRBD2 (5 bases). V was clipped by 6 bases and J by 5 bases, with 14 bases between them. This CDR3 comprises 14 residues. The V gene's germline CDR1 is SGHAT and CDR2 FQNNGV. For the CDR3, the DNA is TGTGCCAGCAGTCCAACTAGACTGCACAATGAGCAGTTCTTC. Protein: CASSPTRLHNEQFF.

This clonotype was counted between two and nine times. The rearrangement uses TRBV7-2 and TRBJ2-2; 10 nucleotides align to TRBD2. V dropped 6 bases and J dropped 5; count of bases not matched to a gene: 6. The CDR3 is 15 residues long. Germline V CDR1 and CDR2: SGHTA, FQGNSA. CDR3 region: CASSHGLAATGELFF. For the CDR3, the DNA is TGTGCCAGCAGTCATGGACTAGCGGCTACCGGGGAGCTGTTTTTT.

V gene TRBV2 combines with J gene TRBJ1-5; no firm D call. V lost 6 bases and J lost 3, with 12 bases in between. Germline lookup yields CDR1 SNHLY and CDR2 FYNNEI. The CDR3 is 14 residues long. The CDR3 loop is CASSGGRINQPQHF. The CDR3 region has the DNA TGTGCCAGCAGCGGAGGACGGATCAATCAGCCCCAGCATTTT.

The CDR3 sequence: CASSVRGRWETQYF. In nucleotides, the CDR3 is TGTGCCAGCAGCGTCAGGGGGCGGTGGGAGACCCAGTACTTC. The chain is built from TRBV12-3 or TRBV12-4 and TRBJ2-5; 8 bases are a match to TRBD1. Unmatched junction bases numbered 8, after V lost 6 bases and J lost 5 bases. This CDR3 spans 14 amino acids.

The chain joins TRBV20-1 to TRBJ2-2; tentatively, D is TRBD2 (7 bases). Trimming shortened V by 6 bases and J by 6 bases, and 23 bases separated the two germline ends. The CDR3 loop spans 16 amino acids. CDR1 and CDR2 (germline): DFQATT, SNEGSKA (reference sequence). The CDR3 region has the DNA TGCAGTGCCCTGAAGGGGGGGACCTATCGATCCGGGGAGCTGTTTTTT. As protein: CSALKGGTYRSGELFF.

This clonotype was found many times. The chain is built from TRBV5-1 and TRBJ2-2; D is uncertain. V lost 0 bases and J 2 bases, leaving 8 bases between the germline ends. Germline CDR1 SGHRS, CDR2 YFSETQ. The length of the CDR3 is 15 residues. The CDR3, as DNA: TGCGCCAGCAGCTTGGACGCCGCCAACACCGGGGAGCTGTTTTTT. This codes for CASSLDAANTGELFF.

CDR3 loop: CSGARGGPDTQYF. CDR3 bases: TGCAGTGGAGCGCGGGGGGGGCCAGATACGCAGTATTTT. The rearrangement links TRBV20-1 to TRBJ2-3; 9 nucleotides match TRBD2. Germline loops: CDR1 DFQATT, CDR2 SNEGSKA (reference sequence). The length of the CDR3 is 13 residues. Trimming removed 7 bases from V and 4 bases from J; junction bases left unmatched: 6.

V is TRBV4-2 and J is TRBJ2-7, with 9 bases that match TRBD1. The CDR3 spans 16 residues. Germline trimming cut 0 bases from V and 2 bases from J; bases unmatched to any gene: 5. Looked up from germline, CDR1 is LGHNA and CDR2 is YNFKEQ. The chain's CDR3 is CASSQEGGQGTYEQYF. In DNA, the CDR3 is TGTGCCAGCAGCCAAGAGGGAGGACAGGGGACCTACGAGCAGTACTTC.

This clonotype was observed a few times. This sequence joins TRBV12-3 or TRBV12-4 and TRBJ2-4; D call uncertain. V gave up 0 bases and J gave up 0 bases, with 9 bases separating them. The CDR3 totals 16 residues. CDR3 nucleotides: TGTGCCAGCAGTTTAGCGCTGGCGGAAGCCAAAAACATTCAGTACTTC. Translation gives CASSLALAEAKNIQYF.

The chain's CDR3 is CASSLAAGRGSYEQYF. In DNA, the CDR3 is TGTGCCAGCAGTTTAGCTGCCGGTAGGGGCAGCTACGAGCAGTACTTC. This chain connects TRBV12-3 or TRBV12-4 to TRBJ2-7, with D possibly matching TRBD1 (5 bases). The CDR3 consists of 16 residues. V was clipped by 0 bases and J by 3 bases, with 15 bases between them.

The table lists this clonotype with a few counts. This CDR3 reads CASSQATNSGTETQYF. CDR3 DNA sequence: TGTGCCAGCAGCCAAGCGACGAACAGCGGGACGGAGACCCAGTACTTC. This rearrangement joins TRBV12-3 or TRBV12-4 to TRBJ2-5; 7 positions agree with TRBD2. Unmatched junction bases numbered 15, after V lost 6 bases and J lost 5 bases. The CDR3 totals 16 residues.

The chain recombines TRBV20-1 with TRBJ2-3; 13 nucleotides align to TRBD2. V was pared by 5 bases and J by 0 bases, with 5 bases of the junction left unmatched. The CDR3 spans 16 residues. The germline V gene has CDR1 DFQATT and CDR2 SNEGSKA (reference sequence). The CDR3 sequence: CSAGGLAGVSTDTQYF. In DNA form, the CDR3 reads TGCAGTGCTGGAGGACTAGCGGGGGTTAGCACAGATACGCAGTATTTT.

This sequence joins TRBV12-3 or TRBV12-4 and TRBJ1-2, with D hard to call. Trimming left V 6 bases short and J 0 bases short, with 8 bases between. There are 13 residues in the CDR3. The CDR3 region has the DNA TGTGCCAGCAGAACGAGGGCTAACTATGGCTACACCTTC. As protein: CASRTRANYGYTF.

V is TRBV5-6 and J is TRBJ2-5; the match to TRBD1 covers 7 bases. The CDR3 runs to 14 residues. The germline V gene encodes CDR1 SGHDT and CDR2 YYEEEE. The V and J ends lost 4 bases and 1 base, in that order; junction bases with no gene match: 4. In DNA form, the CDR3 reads TGTGCCAGCAGCATGGGACAGCCCCAAGAGACCCAGTACTTC. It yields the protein CASSMGQPQETQYF.

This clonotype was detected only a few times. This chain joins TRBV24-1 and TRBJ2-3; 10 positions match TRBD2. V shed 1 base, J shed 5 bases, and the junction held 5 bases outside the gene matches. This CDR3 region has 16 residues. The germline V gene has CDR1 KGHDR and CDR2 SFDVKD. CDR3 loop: CATSDLKRGGRDTQYF. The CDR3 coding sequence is TGTGCCACCAGTGATTTAAAGCGGGGGGGCCGAGATACGCAGTATTTT.

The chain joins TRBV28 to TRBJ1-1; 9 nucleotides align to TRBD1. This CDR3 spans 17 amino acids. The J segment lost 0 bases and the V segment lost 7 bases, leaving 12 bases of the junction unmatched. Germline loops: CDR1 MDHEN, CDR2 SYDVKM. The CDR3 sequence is CASIRAGTGPMNTEAFF. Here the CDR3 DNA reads TGTGCCAGCATCAGGGCCGGGACAGGGCCCATGAACACTGAAGCTTTCTTT.

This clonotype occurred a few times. CDR3 nucleotide sequence: TGTGCCAGCAGCCCCGACAGGCAAGGAGCAGATACGCAGTATTTT. Its protein product is CASSPDRQGADTQYF. The J gene is TRBJ2-3, the V gene TRBV11-2; D might be TRBD1 (6 bases). The CDR3 runs to 15 residues. CDR1 is SGHAT and CDR2 is FQNNGV in the germline V gene. V lost 5 bases to trimming and J lost 4 bases, with 16 bases between them.

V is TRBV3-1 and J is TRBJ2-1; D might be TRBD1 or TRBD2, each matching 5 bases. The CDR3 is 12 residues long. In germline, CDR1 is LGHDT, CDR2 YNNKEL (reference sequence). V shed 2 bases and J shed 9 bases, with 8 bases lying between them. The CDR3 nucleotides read TGTGCCAGCAGCCAACTTGGGGGTGAGCAGTTCTTC. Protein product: CASSQLGGEQFF.

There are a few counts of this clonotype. The CDR3 sequence is CASGLVLDRLNYEQYF. CDR3 DNA sequence: TGTGCTAGTGGTTTGGTACTGGACCGTCTCAACTACGAGCAGTACTTC. The chain couples TRBV12-5 to TRBJ2-7, with D unclear. The germline V and J ends were trimmed by 0 bases and 3 bases, with 15 bases remaining between them. The CDR3 runs 16 residues. CDR1 and CDR2 from the germline V gene are LGHNT and FRNRAP.